The sample holds a few counts of the clone carrying this T cell receptor beta chain. This sample was taken from a study of blood T cell repertoires in COVID-19. Across the study: Whether acute or convalescent, the COVID-19 samples came from the United States, Italy and Spain.

CDR3 length: 14 residues. Germline CDR1 is MNHEY and CDR2 is SMNVEV (reference sequence). V shed 6 bases and J shed 6 bases, with 15 bases lying between them. The authors' processing: Amplified reference gene primers provided the basis for estimating nucleated cell counts. Sequencing was performed with immunoSEQ multiplex PCR; in TCRdb, only in-frame clones are kept and a portion is missing. The V and J calls and clone size are taken from that table; D and trimming were inferred from the DNA. Counted here are some 250,000 clones, more than 70% occurring once; the ten biggest clones make up 0.99%. This rearrangement joins TRBV27 to TRBJ2-1; D possibly corresponds to TRBD1 (7 bases). The clonotype originates from a woman aged 40-49 years who had recovered from COVID-19. The sample consisted of peripheral blood. The CDR3 coding sequence is TGTGCCAGCAGGGGGGGAGACAGGGTCAATGAGCAGTTCTTC. Its protein product is CASRGGDRVNEQFF.